This T cell receptor (beta chain) was identified in a study of cytomegalovirus exposure and HLA in healthy donors. As for the study in general: For the approximately 400 genotyped donors, 81% fell within the Caucasian-associated ancestry cluster. Study-wide findings and caveats: Sequences of the TCR beta chain were said to predict the HLA-A and HLA-B alleles of most subjects accurately.

The PCR ran on 60 Vbeta and 13 Jbeta primers. Assay: immunoSEQ multiplex PCR; the TCRdb copy retains only in-frame clones and omits some. The table includes about 31,000 clones, approximately 47% detected once. On this clone: Its antigen is unidentified.

CDR1 SGHTA and CDR2 FQGNSA come from the germline V gene. CDR3 size: 15 residues. V was trimmed by 5 bases and J by 2 bases, leaving 13 bases between them. The specimen was PBMCs. This sequence originates from a woman aged 45-59 years in good health and CMV-seronegative. The chain joins TRBV7-2 to TRBJ2-1; D is unclear. The CDR3 DNA reads TGTGCCAGCAGCCTTCTGGGCCCCCCCTACAATGAGCAGTTCTTC. It yields the protein CASSLLGPPYNEQFF.